This is a list of T cell receptor beta chains from one sample in a study of blood T cell repertoires in COVID-19. Profiled with immunoSEQ multiplex PCR; TCRdb holds only in-frame clones, not every one. This table has a few hundred thousand clones, over 75% appearing once. The sequenced sample was peripheral blood. Receptors were obtained from a human donor in a cohort sampled during active COVID-19. CDR3s include the opening cysteine and the closing phenylalanine or tryptophan. The order of the fields is clone size, J gene, D gene, V gene, CDR3 DNA, CDR3 protein. The D gene is left open where the match is weak. Rows may omit the clone size; those that give it use once, few, many or a size class.

>.|TRBJ2-7|.|TRBV30
TGTGCCTGGAGTCTTTCGCAGGGGATGTCCTACGAGCAGTACTTC
CAWSLSQGMSYEQYF
>.|TRBJ1-3|TRBD1|TRBV5-1
TGCGCCAGCAGCCGCACCCCGGGACAGGGGGCTTGGGGAAACACCATATATTTT
CASSRTPGQGAWGNTIYF
>.|TRBJ1-2|.|TRBV11-2
TGTGCCAGCAGCTTATTCTTAGGAGATATTAACTATGGCTACACCTTC
CASSLFLGDINYGYTF
>.|TRBJ2-7|TRBD2|TRBV30
TGTGCCTGGAATCGGGGCTTACCCAGCGGGGACCCCTACGAGCAGTACTTC
CAWNRGLPSGDPYEQYF
>few|TRBJ2-1|.|TRBV9
TGTGCCAGCAGCGTAACGAGCTACAATGAGCAGTTCTTC
CASSVTSYNEQFF
>.|TRBJ1-5|TRBD1|TRBV30
TGTGCCTGGAGTGTACAGGGGCTAAGGGATCAGCCCCAGCATTTT
CAWSVQGLRDQPQHF
>.|TRBJ1-1|.|TRBV30
TGTGCCTGGAGGAAGCCCTCAGCAGGATCTGAGTTGAACACTGAAGCTTTCTTT
CAWRKPSAGSELNTEAFF
>.|TRBJ1-2|TRBD1|TRBV28
TGTGCCAGCAGTCCCGGAGGGACAGCTGGCTATGGCTACACCTTC
CASSPGGTAGYGYTF
>.|TRBJ2-5|TRBD1|TRBV18
TGTGCCAGCTCACCGCTGGACAGGGCAGGGCAAGAGACCCAGTACTTC
CASSPLDRAGQETQYF
>.|TRBJ2-7|.|TRBV6-1
TGTGCCAGCAGTGAAGCCAGGGGAGACGAGCAGTACTTC
CASSEARGDEQYF
>few|TRBJ2-7|.|TRBV10-2
TGCGCCAGCAGTGCAGGGCCTTACTACGAGCAGTACTTC
CASSAGPYYEQYF
>.|TRBJ2-3|.|TRBV11-3
TGTGCCAGCAGCTTGAGGGGGAGCACAGATACGCAGTATTTT
CASSLRGSTDTQYF
>once|TRBJ1-1|TRBD1|TRBV12-3/TRBV12-4
TGTGCCAGCAGCCGGACAGGGGGCACTGAAGCTTTCTTT
CASSRTGGTEAFF
>.|TRBJ2-1|.|TRBV29-1
TGCAGCGTTGGTGACACAACATACAATGAGCAGTTCTTC
CSVGDTTYNEQFF
>.|TRBJ1-2|TRBD1|TRBV18
TGTGCCAGCTCAGCTCAGCCGGGACAGCTTAACTATGGCTACACCTTC
CASSAQPGQLNYGYTF
>.|TRBJ1-1|.|TRBV19
TGTGCCAGTAACGGGAACACTGAAGCTTTCTTT
CASNGNTEAFF
>.|TRBJ1-3|.|TRBV12-3/TRBV12-4
TGTGCCAGCAGTTTATACGGGGAATCCATATATTTT
CASSLYGESIYF
>.|TRBJ1-1|TRBD1|TRBV19
TGTGCCAGCCGGTGGGACAGGGGATCTCCTGAAGCTTTCTTT
CASRWDRGSPEAFF
>.|TRBJ1-5|.|TRBV6-1
TGTGCCAGCAGTGAAGCGGCAGGGCATCAGCCCCAGCATTTT
CASSEAAGHQPQHF
>.|TRBJ1-6|TRBD1|TRBV5-6
TGTGCCAGCAGGGCGGGACAGCTTAATTCACCCCTCCACTTT
CASRAGQLNSPLHF
>.|TRBJ1-4|.|TRBV4-1
TGCGCCAGCAGCCAAGATCTTCCAGGGCCAACTGAAAAACTGTTTTTT
CASSQDLPGPTEKLFF
>.|TRBJ1-1|.|TRBV5-1
TGCGCCAGCAGTAACAATGGGGCAACTGAAGCTTTCTTT
CASSNNGATEAFF
>.|TRBJ2-3|.|TRBV2
TGTGCCAGCAGTGCAGTTCTCACAGATACGCAGTATTTT
CASSAVLTDTQYF
>.|TRBJ2-2|TRBD1|TRBV7-9
TGTGCCAGCGGAGGACAGGGGAACGGGGAGCTGTTTTTT
CASGGQGNGELFF
>.|TRBJ1-2|.|TRBV3-1/TRBV3-2
TGTGCCAGCAGCCAACAGGGTTTAGGTGGCTACACCTTC
CASSQQGLGGYTF
>.|TRBJ2-5|.|TRBV6-1
TGTGCCAGCAGTGAAGGTCGGGCGGGTCCAGAGACCCAGTACTTC
CASSEGRAGPETQYF
>.|TRBJ2-3|TRBD1|TRBV5-8
TGTGCCAGCGTACCCGGGACAGGTAACACAGATACGCAGTATTTT
CASVPGTGNTDTQYF
>once|TRBJ1-2|TRBD1|TRBV6-5
TGTGCCAGCAGTTACTCATTCAGGACAGGGGTCGGCTACACCTTC
CASSYSFRTGVGYTF